Sequencing of this TCR beta chain was carried out in a study of blood T cells in healthy people across ages. The authors ran a second PCR of roughly 6 to 12 cycles using a sample-barcoded 5' primer and a J-beta primer mix. TCRdb re-called the 5' RACE reads through MiXCR, storing one row per CDR3 protein. This sample yields about 1,800,000 distinct CDR3 sequences, of which roughly 30% are seen a single time; 7.7% belongs to the top ten. Germline loops: CDR1 MNHNY, CDR2 SVGAGI (reference sequence). V lost 6 bases, J lost 10 bases, and 16 bases lay in between. This CDR3 comprises 14 residues. Of note for this clonotype: Just one base apart from a much larger clone, this may be a read error.

The rearrangement links TRBV6-6 to TRBJ1-6; D gene unclear. The sequenced sample was blood. The receptor's source is a woman in her thirties in good health. CDR3 residues: CASSLDRQKSPLHF. DNA for the CDR3: TGTGCCAGCAGCCTCGACCGGCAAAAGTCACCCCTCCACTTT.